The 6 T cell receptor beta chains given below trace back to one sample, sequenced in a study of shared clonotypes between healthy human individuals. This table comes from immunoSEQ multiplex PCR, and its TCRdb copy is limited to in-frame clones, with some not included. The data contain about 690,000 clones, 90% of them seen just once; the ten biggest clones take up around a third. The sequenced sample was memory CD8+ T cells from PBMCs. Subset of the sample: CD45RO+ cells pooled with CCR7-negative TemRA cells. These TCRs come from a man between 18 and 35 years old in good health. Some clones in this sample may be carry-over from other donors' samples.

The chain is built from TRBV5-4 and TRBJ1-2; 7 bases align to TRBD1. V was pared by 0 bases and J by 4 bases, with 9 bases of the junction left unmatched. The CDR3 consists of 16 residues. Per the germline V gene, CDR1 is SGHNT and CDR2 is YYREEE (reference sequence). CDR3 DNA: TGTGCCAGCAGCTTGGGTCCGGGACAGAGGTCCTATGGCTACACCTTC. It yields the protein CASSLGPGQRSYGYTF.

This chain links TRBV4-1 with TRBJ2-7, with 7 bases that match TRBD2. V lost 0 bases, J lost 4 bases, and 9 bases stayed unmatched. Germline V gives CDR1 MGHRA, CDR2 YSYEKL. CDR3 length: 16 residues. Here the CDR3 reads CASSQDQFGGRYEQYF. The CDR3 region has the DNA TGCGCCAGCAGCCAAGACCAGTTCGGGGGGAGGTACGAGCAGTACTTC.

The CDR3 DNA follows: TGTGCCAGCCGACAGGGCTATAGCAATCAGCCCCAGCATTTT. Its translation is CASRQGYSNQPQHF. J is TRBJ1-5 and V is TRBV7-8; 7 bases line up with TRBD1. Unmatched junction bases numbered 4, after V lost 8 bases and J lost 0 bases. The CDR3 is 14 residues long. In germline, CDR1 is SGHVS, CDR2 FQNEAQ.

The CDR3 reads CASSFSGRGSYEQYF. CDR3 in DNA: TGTGCCAGCAGTTTTAGCGGGAGGGGCTCCTACGAGCAGTACTTC. This chain links TRBV27 with TRBJ2-7; 11 bases are shared with TRBD2. Germline V gene lookup returns CDR1 MNHEY and CDR2 SMNVEV (reference sequence). With V trimmed by 3 bases and J by 0 bases, 1 base remained unmatched. This CDR3 comprises 15 residues.

The chain joins TRBV4-1 to TRBJ1-1; tentative D call: TRBD1 (5 bases). Germline V gene lookup returns CDR1 MGHRA and CDR2 YSYEKL. This CDR3 spans 15 amino acids. The V end was cut by 1 base, the J end by 2 bases, with 11 bases between. The CDR3 region has the DNA TGCGCCAGCAGCCAAGTCACAGGAGGTAACACTGAAGCTTTCTTT. As protein: CASSQVTGGNTEAFF.

The CDR3 DNA sequence: TGTGCCTGGACCCAGACGGGGGGGCGCGGTGAAAAACTGTTTTTT. Protein sequence: CAWTQTGGRGEKLFF. V is TRBV30 and J is TRBJ1-4, with TRBD1 as a possible D gene (6 bases). V dropped 4 bases and J dropped 7 bases, with 19 bases sitting between them. The V gene's germline CDR1 is GTSNPN and CDR2 SVGIG (reference sequence). The CDR3 has 15 residues.